A single sample gave rise to the 29 T cell receptor beta chains below, sequenced in a study of blood T cell repertoires in COVID-19. Data came from immunoSEQ multiplex PCR; TCRdb stores just in-frame clones and leaves some out. The profile shows approximately 220,000 clones, 80% of them singletons. The specimen sequenced was PBMCs or T cells enriched from blood (not recorded which). The receptors originated from a woman aged 35 to 49 with acute COVID-19.

V and J are TRBV27 and TRBJ1-5, with D hard to call. The CDR3 totals 13 residues. V dropped 5 bases and J dropped 6 bases, with 11 bases sitting between them. Germline V gene data show CDR1 as MNHEY and CDR2 as SMNVEV (reference sequence). CDR3 DNA: TGTGCCAGCAGTCCAACAGCGGCTCAGCCCCAGCATTTT. Translated: CASSPTAAQPQHF.

The V gene is TRBV27, the J gene TRBJ2-1, with D possibly matching TRBD1 (5 bases). The CDR3 covers 13 residues. Per the germline V gene, CDR1 is MNHEY and CDR2 is SMNVEV (reference sequence). The germline V and J ends were trimmed by 8 bases and 2 bases, with 10 bases remaining between them. As DNA, the CDR3 is TGTGCCAGCGCACAGGCGGCCTACAATGAGCAGTTCTTC. Translated: CASAQAAYNEQFF.

V gene TRBV28 combines with J gene TRBJ1-2; the D gene is possibly TRBD1 (5 bases). This CDR3 has 11 amino acids. Germline CDR1 MDHEN, CDR2 SYDVKM. Trimming took off 8 bases at V and 7 bases at J, with 11 bases between the two ends. This CDR3 is CASLDIRGYTF. As DNA, the CDR3 is TGTGCCAGCCTGGACATTCGTGGCTACACCTTC.

The chain links TRBV5-8 to TRBJ1-4; D uncertain. V lost 4 bases to trimming and J lost 8 bases, with 6 bases between them. The CDR3 runs to 11 residues. Germline-derived CDR1 and CDR2 are SGHTS and YDEGEE. CDR3 coding DNA: TGTGCCAGCAGCCCTTCCGAAAAACTGTTTTTT. It translates to CASSPSEKLFF.

This chain links TRBV5-1 with TRBJ2-1; TRBD2 matches 12 bases. Trimming took 5 bases from V and 4 from J; bases not matched to a gene: 1. From germline, CDR1 is SGHRS and CDR2 YFSETQ. The CDR3 length is 14 residues. The CDR3 is CASRTSGSYNEQFF. As DNA, the CDR3 is TGCGCCAGCAGGACTAGCGGGAGTTACAATGAGCAGTTCTTC. Full variable domain (outside the CDR3, taken from reference TRBV5-1 and TRBJ2-1): KAGVTQTPRYLIKTRGQQVTLSCSPISGHRSVSWYQQTPGQGLQFLFEYFSETQRNKGNFPGRFSGRQFSNSRSEMNVSTLELGDSALYLCASRTSGSYNEQFFGPGTRLTVL.

This rearrangement joins TRBV11-1 to TRBJ1-6; D uncertain. Germline CDR1 and CDR2: SGHAT and FQDESV (reference sequence). The CDR3 covers 14 residues. Deletions cut 6 bases from V and 5 bases from J, with 11 bases between. In nucleotides, the CDR3 is TGTGCCAGCAGTCGCAGTGTGGATAATTCACCCCTCCACTTT. Residues: CASSRSVDNSPLHF. Based on the CDR3 plus reference TRBV11-1 and TRBJ1-6, the full variable domain is EAEVAQSPRYKITEKSQAVAFWCDPISGHATLYWYRQILGQGPELLVQFQDESVVDDSQLPKDRFSAERLKGVDSTLKIQPAELGDSAMYLCASSRSVDNSPLHFGNGTRLTVT.

The chain uses TRBV19 and TRBJ2-3; D possibly corresponds to TRBD2 (5 bases). The V end lost 2 bases, the J end lost 6 bases, and 15 bases lay between the germline ends. Per the germline V gene, CDR1 is LNHDA and CDR2 is SQIVND (reference sequence). CDR3 length: 15 amino acids. CDR3 DNA: TGTGCCAGTAGTATACGGTCAGGAGGTTGGGATACGCAGTATTTT. Its translation is CASSIRSGGWDTQYF. The variable domain in full, completed from reference TRBV19 and TRBJ2-3, reads DGGITQSPKYLFRKEGQNVTLSCEQNLNHDAMYWYRQDPGQGLRLIYYSQIVNDFQKGDIAEGYSVSREKKESFPLTVTSAQKNPTAFYLCASSIRSGGWDTQYFGPGTRLTVL.

A word on this clone: Mismatch with germline at one junction end may stem from a read error. J is TRBJ2-5 and V is TRBV18; 11 positions agree with TRBD2. Per the germline V gene, CDR1 is KGHSH and CDR2 is LQKENI. This CDR3 contains 15 residues. The CDR3 DNA follows: TGTGCCAGCTCCCCACGCACTAGCGGGAGATCAGTTCAGTACTTC. This sequence encodes CASSPRTSGRSVQYF.

V gene TRBV10-1 combines with J gene TRBJ2-7, with TRBD2 as a possible D gene (7 bases). Germline-derived CDR1 and CDR2 are WNHNN and SYGVQD (reference sequence). V was cut by 8 bases and J by 2 bases, with 22 bases left in between. CDR3 length equals 16 residues. The CDR3 is CASPPGGGRSAYEQYF. Written as DNA, the CDR3 is TGCGCCAGCCCACCTGGGGGGGGGCGTAGCGCCTACGAGCAGTACTTC.

The chain employs TRBV27 and TRBJ1-3, with no clear D. V dropped 10 bases and J dropped 3 bases, with 16 bases sitting between them. Germline-derived CDR1 and CDR2 are MNHEY and SMNVEV (reference sequence). The length of the CDR3 is 14 residues. The CDR3 DNA reads TGTGCCACCCGAGGGTCGTTGGGTGGAAACACCATATATTTT. Amino acid sequence: CATRGSLGGNTIYF.

This clone was seen a single time. V usage is TRBV18 and J usage is TRBJ1-1; TRBD1 might be the D (6 bases). The CDR3 sequence is 16 residues long. V shed 8 bases and J shed 5 bases, with 24 bases lying between them. CDR1 is KGHSH and CDR2 is LQKENI in the germline V gene. This CDR3 is CASTTQSGEIGTEAFF. The CDR3 nucleotides read TGTGCCAGCACCACCCAATCAGGGGAAATTGGTACTGAAGCTTTCTTT.

The chain has TRBV5-4 and TRBJ1-3, with 8 nucleotides matching TRBD1. The CDR3 runs 14 residues. The junction had 1 base not matched to a gene; V was cut back by 5 bases and J by 0 bases. CDR1 is SGHNT and CDR2 is YYREEE in the germline V gene (reference sequence). The CDR3 DNA follows: TGTGCCAGCAGGGGGACAGGCTCTGGAAACACCATATATTTT. Translated: CASRGTGSGNTIYF.

V is TRBV6-5 and J is TRBJ2-7; 7 nucleotides line up with TRBD1. The germline V gene encodes CDR1 MNHEY and CDR2 SVGAGI. Germline trimming cut 2 bases from V and 13 bases from J; bases unmatched to any gene: 17. The CDR3 contains 15 residues. The CDR3 DNA sequence: TGTGCCAGCAGTTACGTCAGGGGGATACCTCCCTCTTTATACTTC. Translation: CASSYVRGIPPSLYF.

The genes are TRBV6-6 and TRBJ1-6; TRBD1 is a possible D gene (5 bases). CDR1 MNHNY and CDR2 SVGAGI come from the germline V gene (reference sequence). This CDR3 region has 14 residues. V was shortened by 8 bases and J by 10 bases, with 18 bases between the two germline ends. The CDR3 here is CASRFGGDGSPLHF. CDR3 DNA sequence: TGTGCCAGCCGATTCGGGGGGGATGGGTCACCCCTCCACTTT.

The J gene is TRBJ1-1, the V gene TRBV29-1, with a tentative D call TRBD1 (6 bases). Germline V gives CDR1 SQVTM, CDR2 ANQGSEA. V was clipped by 7 bases and J by 0 bases, with 15 bases between them. This CDR3 has 14 residues. CDR3 sequence reads: CSAGGGGMNTEAFF. The CDR3 region has the DNA TGCAGCGCCGGGGGAGGGGGAATGAACACTGAAGCTTTCTTT.

The V gene is TRBV27, the J gene TRBJ2-7, with 8 nucleotides matching TRBD2. V lost 2 bases to trimming and J lost 6 bases; unmatched junction nucleotides: 6. The CDR3 has 14 residues. The germline gives CDR1 MNHEY, CDR2 SMNVEV (reference sequence). CDR3 region: CASSLNGGAIEQYF. The CDR3 DNA reads TGTGCCAGCAGTTTAAACGGGGGGGCGATCGAGCAGTACTTC.

The CDR3 loop is CASSFSGFGNQPQHF. The DNA for the CDR3 is TGTGCCAGCAGTTTTTCGGGGTTTGGCAATCAGCCCCAGCATTTT. The V and J genes are TRBV28 and TRBJ1-5; D is uncertain. V shed 3 bases and J shed 2 bases, with 11 bases lying between them. This CDR3 contains 15 residues. The germline CDR1 and CDR2 sequences are MDHEN and SYDVKM.

The rearrangement links TRBV4-3 to TRBJ1-3; D is ambiguous. The germline CDR1 and CDR2 sequences are LGHNA and YSLEER. The length of the CDR3 is 16 residues. V gave up 0 bases and J gave up 0 bases, with 9 bases separating them. CDR3 DNA: TGCGCCAGCAGCCAAGATCGTCCAGGCTCTGGAAACACCATATATTTT. Amino acids: CASSQDRPGSGNTIYF.

This clone has just one count. V and J are TRBV4-2 and TRBJ2-7; 7 nucleotides align to TRBD1. In germline, CDR1 is LGHNA, CDR2 YNFKEQ. V lost 4 bases to trimming and J lost 0 bases; unmatched junction nucleotides: 12. The CDR3 totals 17 residues. CDR3 sequence (DNA): TGTGCCAGCAGCCCAGTACAGGGGCCGCAGGTCTCCTACGAGCAGTACTTC. This gives the protein CASSPVQGPQVSYEQYF.

V is TRBV4-1 and J is TRBJ1-2, with D unclear. The CDR3 has 15 residues. V lost 1 base, J lost 2 bases, and 11 bases lay in between. Germline assignment: CDR1 MGHRA and CDR2 YSYEKL. The CDR3 here is CASSQGVGRNYGYTF. CDR3 coding DNA: TGCGCCAGCAGCCAAGGGGTTGGCAGGAACTATGGCTACACCTTC.

The rearrangement links TRBV10-1 to TRBJ1-3; no clear D gene. Deletions cut 6 bases from V and 0 bases from J, with 9 bases between. Germline V gives CDR1 WNHNN, CDR2 SYGVQD (reference sequence). The CDR3 contains 14 residues. The CDR3 sequence: CASSAGFSGNTIYF. The CDR3 bases are TGCGCCAGCAGCGCAGGATTCTCTGGAAACACCATATATTTT.

This sequence joins TRBV9 and TRBJ2-7; 10 nucleotides match TRBD2. V was clipped by 3 bases and J by 7 bases; unmatched bases: 7. Germline CDR1 and CDR2: SGDLS and YYNGEE. This CDR3 contains 14 residues. CDR3 nucleotides: TGTGCCAGCAGCGAAAGCGGGAGGGCGGGAGAGCAGTACTTC. As protein: CASSESGRAGEQYF. Complete variable domain (other parts from reference TRBV9 and TRBJ2-7): DSGVTQTPKHLITATGQRVTLRCSPRSGDLSVYWYQQSLDQGLQFLIQYYNGEERAKGNILERFSAQQFPDLHSELNLSSLELGDSALYFCASSESGRAGEQYFGPGTRLTVT.

V gene TRBV4-1 combines with J gene TRBJ2-1, with a weak D call TRBD2 (5 bases). Between the trimmed V and J ends, which lost 1 base and 9 bases, there was a span of 13 bases. CDR3 length: 14 residues. Germline CDR1 MGHRA, CDR2 YSYEKL. The CDR3 spells CASSQGETYSEQFF. CDR3 nucleotides: TGCGCCAGCAGCCAAGGGGAGACATATAGTGAGCAGTTCTTC.

The genes are TRBV5-1 and TRBJ2-1, with TRBD1 matching 9 bases. V gave up 4 bases and J gave up 8 bases; unmatched junction bases: 13. The CDR3 has 16 residues. Germline V gene sequence: CDR1 SGHRS, CDR2 YFSETQ. The CDR3 loop is CASSRNRGRGIDEQFF. The DNA of the CDR3 is TGCGCCAGCAGCAGAAACAGGGGGCGAGGGATTGATGAGCAGTTCTTC. Complete variable domain (other parts from reference TRBV5-1 and TRBJ2-1): KAGVTQTPRYLIKTRGQQVTLSCSPISGHRSVSWYQQTPGQGLQFLFEYFSETQRNKGNFPGRFSGRQFSNSRSEMNVSTLELGDSALYLCASSRNRGRGIDEQFFGPGTRLTVL.

The V and J genes are TRBV5-1 and TRBJ1-5; 10 nucleotides agree with TRBD1. The V gene's germline CDR1 is SGHRS and CDR2 YFSETQ. The trim removed 0 bases at V and 0 bases at J, leaving 0 bases unmatched. The CDR3 has 16 amino acids. CDR3 sequence: CASSLGTGGSNQPQHF. The CDR3, as DNA: TGCGCCAGCAGCTTGGGGACAGGGGGTAGCAATCAGCCCCAGCATTTT.

This rearrangement joins TRBV25-1 to TRBJ1-1, with D maybe TRBD1 (6 bases). Trimming shortened V by 6 bases and J by 4 bases, and 18 bases separated the two germline ends. CDR3 length: 15 residues. Germline V lookup: CDR1 MGHDK, CDR2 SYGVNS. CDR3 residues: CASRARGGEATEAFF. The CDR3 DNA reads as TGTGCCAGCAGGGCCAGGGGAGGGGAAGCCACTGAAGCTTTCTTT. The full variable domain, in which reference TRBV25-1 and TRBJ1-1 provide the parts outside the CDR3, is EADIYQTPRYLVIGTGKKITLECSQTMGHDKMYWYQQDPGMELHLIHYSYGVNSTEKGDLSSESTVSRIRTEHFPLTLESARPSHTSQYLCASRARGGEATEAFFGQGTRLTVV.

This chain links TRBV24-1 with TRBJ1-1; TRBD1 is a possible D gene (6 bases). Germline CDR1 reads KGHDR; CDR2 reads SFDVKD. V lost 5 bases, J lost 11 bases, and 17 bases lay in between. CDR3 size: 13 residues. CDR3 in amino acids: CATSGRGGGSAFF. CDR3 DNA: TGTGCCACCAGTGGTAGAGGGGGGGGCTCGGCTTTCTTT.

CDR3 sequence (DNA): TGTGCCAGCAGTGACACCGGACAGGCCTCTGGGGCCAACGTCCTGACTTTC. This sequence encodes CASSDTGQASGANVLTF. V is TRBV6-4 and J is TRBJ2-6, with TRBD1 identical over 7 bases. The CDR3 is made up of 17 amino acids. The trim removed 2 bases at V and 0 bases at J, leaving 4 bases unmatched. The V gene's germline CDR1 is MRHNA and CDR2 SNTAGT.

The chain couples TRBV30 to TRBJ2-2; 10 nucleotides align to TRBD1. V dropped 5 bases and J dropped 3; count of bases not matched to a gene: 3. Germline lookup yields CDR1 GTSNPN and CDR2 SVGIG (reference sequence). CDR3 size: 14 residues. The CDR3 loop is CAWGTGVYTGELFF. The CDR3 DNA sequence: TGTGCCTGGGGGACAGGGGTCTACACCGGGGAGCTGTTTTTT. The entire variable domain, with the rest obtained from reference TRBV30 and TRBJ2-2, is as follows: SQTIHQWPATLVQPVGSPLSLECTVEGTSNPNLYWYRQAAGRGLQLLFYSVGIGQISSEVPQNLSASRPQDRQFILSSKKLLLSDSGFYLCAWGTGVYTGELFFGEGSRLTVL.